Listed here is a single T cell receptor beta chain. Germline V CDR1 and CDR2: MNHNY, SVGAGI (reference sequence). The CDR3 spans 12 residues. Between the trimmed V and J ends, which lost 2 bases and 4 bases, there was a span of 5 bases. This specimen belongs to a study of blood T cell repertoires in COVID-19. The protocol was immunoSEQ multiplex PCR, while the TCRdb copy is restricted to in-frame clones and leaves out a portion. The sample lists just over 150,000 clones, roughly 80% occurring once. The clonotype originates from a woman between 40 and 55 years old with COVID-19, enrolled during active disease. Material for sequencing was peripheral blood. V gene TRBV6-6 combines with J gene TRBJ2-5; D unclear. CDR3 DNA: TGTGCCAGCAGTTACGCCAGAGAGACCCAGTACTTC. It encodes CASSYARETQYF.